This is a list of T cell receptor beta chains from one sample in a study of blood T cell repertoires in COVID-19. Assay used: immunoSEQ multiplex PCR; TCRdb lists only in-frame clones, some missing. The sample has about 200,000 clones, around nine tenths seen once. The sample consisted of peripheral blood. The receptors derive from a man aged 45 to 65 with COVID-19, enrolled during active disease. Both conserved end residues are part of each CDR3. The order of the fields is clone size, D gene, V gene, J gene, CDR3 DNA, CDR3 protein. The D gene is left open where the match is weak. Clone sizes are given selectively: once, few, many, or a class where the clone is expanded.

few	NA	TRBV20-1	TRBJ2-1	TGCAGTGCTAGTGGAGTGGGGGGAGATGAGCAGTTCTTC	CSASGVGGDEQFF
NA	TRBD2	TRBV18	TRBJ2-2	TGTGCCAGCTCACCCAGGACTAGCGGGAGCTACACCGGGGAGCTGTTTTTT	CASSPRTSGSYTGELFF
NA	TRBD2	TRBV7-3	TRBJ2-2	TGTGCCAGCAGCTTAACTCCTAGCGGAGCCCTCACGAACACCGGGGAGCTGTTTTTT	CASSLTPSGALTNTGELFF
NA	NA	TRBV21-1	TRBJ1-4	TGTGCCAGCAGCAAATGGGACAGGAGAAAAGCAACTAATGAAAAACTGTTTTTT	CASSKWDRRKATNEKLFF
NA	NA	TRBV12-3/TRBV12-4	TRBJ1-2	TGTGCCAGCAGACCCGACAGTTATGGCTACACCTTC	CASRPDSYGYTF
NA	NA	TRBV7-8	TRBJ1-6	TGTGCCAGCAGCTTAGTCTCAGGGGACGACCCACCCCTCCACTTT	CASSLVSGDDPPLHF
NA	NA	TRBV6-5	TRBJ2-5	TGTGCCAGCAGTTCATCAGGGGAGACCCAGTACTTC	CASSSSGETQYF
NA	TRBD2	TRBV3-1/TRBV3-2	TRBJ2-1	TGTGCCAGCAGCCAAGAGGCGGTAGCGGGTTCGAGCGAGTTCTTC	CASSQEAVAGSSEFF
NA	TRBD1	TRBV7-8	TRBJ1-2	TGTGCCAGCAGCACGACAGGGGACTATGGCTACACCTTC	CASSTTGDYGYTF
NA	NA	TRBV27	TRBJ1-5	TGTGCCAGCAGTTTTTCAGGGAGCAATCAGCCCCAGCATTTT	CASSFSGSNQPQHF
NA	NA	TRBV7-2	TRBJ1-6	TGTGCCAGCAGCGCCCGACAGACTGATAATTCACCCCTCCACTTT	CASSARQTDNSPLHF
NA	NA	TRBV19	TRBJ1-3	TGTGCCAGCAACCCGACAGGCTCTGGAAACACCATATATTTT	CASNPTGSGNTIYF
NA	TRBD2	TRBV7-2	TRBJ2-7	TGTGCCAGCAGCTTAGCCGGGACTAGCGTTTACGAGCAGTACTTC	CASSLAGTSVYEQYF
once	TRBD2	TRBV27	TRBJ2-7	TGTGCCAGCGGTTTTTCCGGGACTAGCGGGTCTTACGAGCAGTACTTC	CASGFSGTSGSYEQYF
NA	TRBD1	TRBV27	TRBJ2-7	TGTGCCAGCAGTTTATCGATGACAGGGGGCTACGAGCAGTACTTC	CASSLSMTGGYEQYF
NA	TRBD2	TRBV29-1	TRBJ2-7	TGCAGCGCTCCGGGACTAGCGGATTACGAGCAGTACTTC	CSAPGLADYEQYF
NA	TRBD1	TRBV7-3	TRBJ1-6	TGTGCCAGCAGCATCAACGGACAGGTTAATTCACCCCTCCACTTT	CASSINGQVNSPLHF
NA	NA	TRBV2	TRBJ2-2	TGTGCCAGCAGTACCCCGCAGGGAATCTTGGGGTTCGGCGGGGAGCTGTTTTTT	CASSTPQGILGFGGELFF
NA	NA	TRBV28	TRBJ1-1	TGTGCCAGCAGTTCCGGGACATGGAAGGCTGAAGCTTTCTTT	CASSSGTWKAEAFF
NA	NA	TRBV2	TRBJ2-7	TGTGCCAGCAGTGGAGGGCTCGAGCAGTACTTC	CASSGGLEQYF
NA	NA	TRBV11-3	TRBJ2-3	TGTGCCAGCCCGCGCACGAGAGATACGCAGTATTTT	CASPRTRDTQYF
NA	NA	TRBV7-8	TRBJ2-7	TGTGCCAGCAGCACCAGATCAAGTGAGGGGCAGTACTTC	CASSTRSSEGQYF
NA	TRBD1	TRBV7-8	TRBJ1-2	TGTGCCAGCAGCCCGCCGGACAGGAGATATGGCTACACCTTC	CASSPPDRRYGYTF
NA	NA	TRBV9	TRBJ2-1	TGTGCCAGCAGCGTTACGCACCTCAGTGAGCAGTTCTTC	CASSVTHLSEQFF
NA	TRBD1	TRBV10-3	TRBJ2-3	TGTGCCATCAGAGTTGGACAGGGAATTGCAGATACGCAGTATTTT	CAIRVGQGIADTQYF
NA	NA	TRBV12-3/TRBV12-4	TRBJ1-1	TGTGCCAGCAGTTTACCTCAAACCGGTGGAGCTTTCTTT	CASSLPQTGGAFF
NA	NA	TRBV12-5	TRBJ1-6	TGTGCTAGTGGTTTGGAGTTGGCGGGTTCACCCCTCCACTTT	CASGLELAGSPLHF
NA	TRBD1	TRBV15	TRBJ2-7	TGTGCCACCAGCCCCCGGGACAGGGAATCCTACGAGCAGTACTTC	CATSPRDRESYEQYF
NA	TRBD2	TRBV29-1	TRBJ2-1	TGCGGACTATGGGGTAGCGGGAGCAATGAGCAGTTCTTC	CGLWGSGSNEQFF
NA	NA	TRBV9	TRBJ2-2	TGTGCCAGCAGCGGCCGCGAGGCCATTAACACCGGGGAGCTGTTTTTT	CASSGREAINTGELFF
NA	TRBD2	TRBV5-1	TRBJ2-7	TGCGCCAGCAGCTGGGGCCGCGGGGGGGCCGGCGAGCAGTACTTC	CASSWGRGGAGEQYF
NA	NA	TRBV14	TRBJ1-1	TGTGCCAGCAGCCAGTCGGGACTGAGGACTGAAGCTTTCTTT	CASSQSGLRTEAFF
NA	NA	TRBV29-1	TRBJ1-4	TGCAGCGTGACAGTAGGTGAAAAACTGTTTTTT	CSVTVGEKLFF
NA	NA	TRBV30	TRBJ2-1	TGTGCCTGGGGGGCTACCTACAATGAGCAGTTCTTC	CAWGATYNEQFF
NA	NA	TRBV9	TRBJ2-5	TGTGCCAGCACTCAAGCTTGGGACAAGCAAGAGACCCAGTACTTC	CASTQAWDKQETQYF
NA	NA	TRBV7-2	TRBJ1-1	TGTGCCAGCAGCTTACGCGCAGGGTCTGAAGCTTTCTTT	CASSLRAGSEAFF
NA	NA	TRBV19	TRBJ2-5	TGTGCCAGTAGTATGTTGGCCTCAAAACAAGAGACCCAGTACTTC	CASSMLASKQETQYF
NA	NA	TRBV9	TRBJ2-7	TGTGCCAGCAGCGACCGGGACTTCACCTACGAGCAGTACTTC	CASSDRDFTYEQYF
once	TRBD2	TRBV18	TRBJ2-1	TGTGCCAGCTCACCACCATCGCTAGCGGGAGGGCATGAGCAGTTCTTC	CASSPPSLAGGHEQFF
NA	NA	TRBV3-1/TRBV3-2	TRBJ2-7	TGTGCCAGCAGCCACTTAGGGGGACAACGACAACAGCAGTACTTC	CASSHLGGQRQQQYF
few	NA	TRBV6-5	TRBJ1-6	TGTGCCAGCAGTTATGGTCCTAATAATTCACCCCTCCACTTT	CASSYGPNNSPLHF
NA	NA	TRBV27	TRBJ1-5	TGTGCCAGCAGGGGCGGGGTGTATCAGCCCCAGCATTTT	CASRGGVYQPQHF
NA	NA	TRBV19	TRBJ2-7	TGTGCCAGTACCTATTCTCATAAGGGGGACTACGAGCAGTACTTC	CASTYSHKGDYEQYF
NA	NA	TRBV5-1	TRBJ2-2	TGCGCCAGCAGCTTGGACCAGGGAAGGGCCGGGGAGCTGTTTTTT	CASSLDQGRAGELFF
NA	TRBD2	TRBV3-1/TRBV3-2	TRBJ2-5	TGTGCCAGCAGCCAAGAAGAGCCAGCGGGGCAACTTTCCCAGTACTTC	CASSQEEPAGQLSQYF
NA	TRBD1	TRBV5-1	TRBJ1-2	TGCGCCAGCTCCCTCCCTGGACAGGGGGGAAGTGGCTACACCTTC	CASSLPGQGGSGYTF
NA	NA	TRBV5-4	TRBJ1-2	TGTGCCAGCAGCTTGGGGGAGAGGTCAGGAAACTATGGCTACACCTTC	CASSLGERSGNYGYTF
once	TRBD2	TRBV5-1	TRBJ2-5	TGCGCCAGCAGCACAAGTAGCGGGCGGCCGACGGAGACCCAGTACTTC	CASSTSSGRPTETQYF
NA	TRBD1	TRBV19	TRBJ1-4	TGTGCCAGTAGTATAGCCTCCGGGACAGGCGGTGAAAAACTGTTTTTT	CASSIASGTGGEKLFF
NA	TRBD1	TRBV5-6	TRBJ2-7	TGTGCCAGCAGCTCCCGGGACAGGCTCTACGAGCAGTACTTC	CASSSRDRLYEQYF
NA	NA	TRBV3-1/TRBV3-2	TRBJ1-3	TGTGCCAGCAGCCAAGTCTCCCTCTCTGGAAACACCATATATTTT	CASSQVSLSGNTIYF
NA	NA	TRBV6-5	TRBJ1-2	TGTGCCAGCAGTTACCTCGGGTCAGCTCGAACCTATGGCTACACCTTC	CASSYLGSARTYGYTF
once	TRBD1	TRBV5-1	TRBJ2-1	TGCGCCAGCAGCTCCCTGACCAGACAGGGTAATTCCTACAATGAGCAGTTCTTC	CASSSLTRQGNSYNEQFF
NA	TRBD1	TRBV29-1	TRBJ1-4	TGCAGCGCCAGTCAGGGGGCAACTAATGAAAAACTGTTTTTT	CSASQGATNEKLFF
NA	TRBD2	TRBV6-1	TRBJ2-1	TGTGCCAGCAGTGAGACCATTAGCGGGAGCTCCTACAATGAGCAGTTCTTC	CASSETISGSSYNEQFF
NA	NA	TRBV3-1/TRBV3-2	TRBJ1-2	TGTGCCAGCAGCCAGGGAGCACGCTATGGCTACACCTTC	CASSQGARYGYTF
NA	TRBD1	TRBV2	TRBJ2-5	TGTGCCAGCAGTACAGGGGGCCAAGAGACCCAGTACTTC	CASSTGGQETQYF
NA	TRBD2	TRBV4-1	TRBJ2-3	TGCGCCAGCAGCCCCCAGGGAGCGGGGAACACAGATACGCAGTATTTT	CASSPQGAGNTDTQYF
NA	NA	TRBV3-1/TRBV3-2	TRBJ1-3	TGTGCCAGCAGCCTACCAGGGCTCAGAAACACCATATATTTT	CASSLPGLRNTIYF
NA	TRBD2	TRBV25-1	TRBJ2-1	TGTGCCAGCAGTGGACAATGGTGGGCTAGCGGGAGGGACAATGAGCAGTTCTTC	CASSGQWWASGRDNEQFF